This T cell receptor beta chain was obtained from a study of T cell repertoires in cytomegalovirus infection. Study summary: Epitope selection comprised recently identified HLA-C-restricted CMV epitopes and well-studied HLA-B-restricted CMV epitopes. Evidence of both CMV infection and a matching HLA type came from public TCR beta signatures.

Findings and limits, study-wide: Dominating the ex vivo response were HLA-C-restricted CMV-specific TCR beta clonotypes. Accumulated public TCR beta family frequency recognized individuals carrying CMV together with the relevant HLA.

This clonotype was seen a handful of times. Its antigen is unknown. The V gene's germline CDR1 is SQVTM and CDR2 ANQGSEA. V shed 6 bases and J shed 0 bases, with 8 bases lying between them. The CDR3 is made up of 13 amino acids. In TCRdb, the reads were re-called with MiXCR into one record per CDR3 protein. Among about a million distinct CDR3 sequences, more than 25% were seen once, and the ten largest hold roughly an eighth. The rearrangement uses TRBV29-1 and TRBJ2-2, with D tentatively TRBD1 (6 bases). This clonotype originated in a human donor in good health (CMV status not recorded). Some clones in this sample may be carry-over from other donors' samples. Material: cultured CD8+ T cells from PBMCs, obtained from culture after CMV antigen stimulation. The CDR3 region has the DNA TGCAGCGTGCGGACAGCGAACACCGGGGAGCTGTTTTTT. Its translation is CSVRTANTGELFF.